This section outlines one TCR beta chain sequence together with its context. The target antigen is unknown. A much larger clone is a single base away; this may be a read error. These data come from a study of T-cell reconstitution after alpha-beta-depleted transplantation in children. Study results and limitations: At day 60, the high TCRbeta diversity found in some patients originated from recipient T cells and thymic progenitors that had survived. A year post-transplant, T-cell counts and diversity derived mostly from newly produced T cells. Expanded graft clones, several hundred of them, were reportedly the source of alpha-beta T cells about two months after transplant.

Germline-derived CDR1 and CDR2 are MNHEY and SVGEGT. This CDR3 comprises 12 residues. A library of TCRbeta sequences, prepared with unique molecular identifiers, was generated. TCRdb used MiXCR to reprocess the PCR reads, holding one entry per CDR3 protein. The sample holds around 450,000 distinct CDR3 sequences, about 10% seen once. Sequencing was performed on PBMCs, taken before TCRalphabeta/CD19-depleted stem cell transplant. V is TRBV6-2 or TRBV6-3 and J is TRBJ2-3, with D unclear. The TCR sequence derives from a child aged 2 to 15 with inherited bone marrow failure, due to receive a stem cell transplant. The CDR3 loop is CASSYRRDTRYF. The CDR3 coding sequence is TGTGCCAGCAGTTACCGCAGAGATACGCGGTATTTT.